This paragraph reports one T cell receptor (beta chain). Its antigen is currently unknown. Researchers made TCR beta libraries by using iRepertoire HTBI primers and running Arm-PCR on CDR3 regions. MiXCR, applied by TCRdb to the multiplex PCR reads, yields one record per CDR3 protein. The table lists roughly 300,000 distinct CDR3 sequences, roughly a fifth of them singletons. Described time point: persistent/refractory GD, antithyroid drugs over 5 years with positive TRAb. From RNA extracted from PBMCs, the TCR library was made. This sample is part of a study of regulatory T cells in long-lasting Graves disease. Notes on the study in general: Public clonotype sharing was higher in persistent than newly diagnosed patients. Only peripheral blood was studied, not thyroid tissue.

The CDR3 contains 17 residues. CDR1 is MGHRA, CDR2 YSYEKL, per germline. Trimming stripped 0 bases from V and 0 bases from J, with 9 bases between. V and J are TRBV4-1 and TRBJ2-6, with no clear D. The sample here was peripheral blood mononuclear cells (PBMCs), taken when the disease was refractory, from a patient treated with antithyroid drugs. The receptor's source is a female donor with Graves disease. For the CDR3, the DNA is TGCGCCAGCAGCCAAGAACAGACCATCTCTGGGGCCAACGTCCTGACTTTC. Translation gives CASSQEQTISGANVLTF.